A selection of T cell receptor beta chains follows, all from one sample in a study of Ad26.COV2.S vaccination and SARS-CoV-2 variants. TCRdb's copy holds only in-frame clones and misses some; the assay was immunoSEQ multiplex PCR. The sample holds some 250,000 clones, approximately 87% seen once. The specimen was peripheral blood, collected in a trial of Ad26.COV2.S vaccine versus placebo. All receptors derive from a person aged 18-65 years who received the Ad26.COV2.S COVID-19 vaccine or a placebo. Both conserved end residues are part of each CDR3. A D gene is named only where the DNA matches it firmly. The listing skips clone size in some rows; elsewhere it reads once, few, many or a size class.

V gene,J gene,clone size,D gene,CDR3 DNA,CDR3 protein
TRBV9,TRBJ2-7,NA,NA,TGTGCCAGCAGCGTAGCTTCTGGCGAGGCCTACGAGCAGTACTTC,CASSVASGEAYEQYF
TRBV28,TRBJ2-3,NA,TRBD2,TGTGCCAGCAGTTCCGTAGCGGGAGGGATAGATACGCAGTATTTT,CASSSVAGGIDTQYF
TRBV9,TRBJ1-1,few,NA,TGTGCCAGCAGCCTAGGGGTTCAGAACACTGAAGCTTTCTTT,CASSLGVQNTEAFF
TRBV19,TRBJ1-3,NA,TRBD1,TGTGCCAGTAGTATAGCCCGGACAGGGGAGCGAAACACCATATATTTT,CASSIARTGERNTIYF
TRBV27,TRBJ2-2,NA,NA,TGTGCCAGCAGTTCGGGGACGTCCAGGGGCCCCGGGGAGCTGTTTTTT,CASSSGTSRGPGELFF
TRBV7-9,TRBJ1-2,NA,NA,TGTGCCAGCAGCTCCTCGGGGGTGGATGGCTACACCTTC,CASSSSGVDGYTF
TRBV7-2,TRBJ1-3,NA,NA,TGTGCCAGCAGCCGGTTTGGAAACACCATATATTTT,CASSRFGNTIYF
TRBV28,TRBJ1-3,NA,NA,TGTGCCAGCAGTTCCCCCCCCTCAGAAAACACCATATATTTT,CASSSPPSENTIYF
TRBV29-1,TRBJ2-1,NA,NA,TGCAGCGTTGATGTGGCGTCGAGCTCCTACAATGAGCAGTTCTTC,CSVDVASSSYNEQFF
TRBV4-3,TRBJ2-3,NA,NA,TGCGCCAGCAGCCAAAGGGGGGGGATCACAGATACGCAGTATTTT,CASSQRGGITDTQYF
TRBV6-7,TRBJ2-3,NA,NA,TGTGCCAGCAGTTACCCCAATCGCGTCGGAGATACGCAGTATTTT,CASSYPNRVGDTQYF
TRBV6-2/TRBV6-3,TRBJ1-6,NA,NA,TGTGCCAGCAGTTTGGACCGAAACCAAAATTCACCCCTCCACTTT,CASSLDRNQNSPLHF
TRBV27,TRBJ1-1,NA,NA,TGTGCCAGCAGTTTATCGGGAACTGAAGCTTTCTTT,CASSLSGTEAFF
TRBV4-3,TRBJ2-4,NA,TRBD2,TGCGCCAGCAGCCAAGATCGAGCGGGATTGTACATTCAGTACTTC,CASSQDRAGLYIQYF
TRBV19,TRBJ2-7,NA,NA,TGTGCCAGTAGTAAGGTGCCTTTCGGGGGCTACGAGCAGTACTTC,CASSKVPFGGYEQYF
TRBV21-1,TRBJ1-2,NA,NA,TGTGCCAGCAGCGGGCAGGACAGGGAACCGTCTAGTGGCTACACCTTC,CASSGQDREPSSGYTF